Listed below are T cell receptor beta chains from one sample, sequenced in a study of T cells after yellow fever vaccination. TCRdb reprocessed the 5' RACE reads with MiXCR, giving one entry per CDR3 protein. The sample has about 320,000 distinct CDR3 sequences; 3.5% to 4.5% are singletons. The starting material was PBMCs, obtained 15 days after the yellow fever booster vaccination. The source is a man younger than 35 who received the YFV17D yellow fever vaccine. Both conserved end residues are part of each CDR3. D genes are given only for firm matches. Expanded clones get a size class; other rows say once, few or many, or leave the size out.

clone_size j_call d_call v_call cdr3_aa cdr3_nt
many TRBJ1-2 - TRBV5-1 CASSLDRENYGYTF TGCGCCAGCAGCTTGGACAGGGAGAACTATGGCTACACCTTC
many TRBJ2-5 - TRBV20-1 CSARVPWGRETQYF TGCAGTGCTAGAGTGCCCTGGGGCAGAGAGACCCAGTACTTC
- TRBJ1-1 - TRBV7-3 CASSRLGGAEAFF TGTGCCAGCAGCCGCCTTGGAGGGGCTGAAGCTTTCTTT
many TRBJ1-2 - TRBV29-1 CSVTRRAANYGYTF TGCAGCGTTACCCGCCGGGCAGCTAACTATGGCTACACCTTC
- TRBJ2-1 - TRBV19 CASSIGGESYNEQFF TGTGCCAGTAGTATAGGGGGGGAAAGCTACAATGAGCAGTTCTTC
- TRBJ2-3 TRBD2 TRBV15 CATSPRRGSTDTQYF TGTGCCACTTCACCGCGGCGGGGGAGCACAGATACGCAGTATTTT
many TRBJ1-6 - TRBV12-3/TRBV12-4 CASSSTPSALHF TGTGCCAGCAGTTCCACTCCTTCGGCCCTCCACTTT
many TRBJ2-7 TRBD2 TRBV7-2 CASSFAAGGSYEQYF TGTGCCAGCAGCTTCGCAGCGGGGGGTTCCTACGAGCAGTACTTC
- TRBJ2-2 - TRBV6-5 CASRWSTGGPGELFF TGTGCCAGCAGATGGTCGACAGGCGGACCCGGGGAGCTGTTTTTT
many TRBJ2-5 TRBD2 TRBV5-5 CASSRPGGSQETQYF TGTGCCAGCAGCCGTCCCGGGGGGAGCCAAGAGACCCAGTACTTC
many TRBJ2-7 TRBD1 TRBV7-8 CASSQTIGQGFYEQYF TGTGCCAGCAGCCAAACTATAGGACAGGGATTCTACGAGCAGTACTTC
few TRBJ2-1 - TRBV29-1 CSVDRRANEQFF TGCAGCGTTGATCGGAGGGCCAATGAGCAGTTCTTC
many TRBJ1-1 TRBD1 TRBV11-2 CASSQNRGNTEAFF TGTGCCAGCAGCCAAAACAGGGGGAACACTGAAGCTTTCTTT